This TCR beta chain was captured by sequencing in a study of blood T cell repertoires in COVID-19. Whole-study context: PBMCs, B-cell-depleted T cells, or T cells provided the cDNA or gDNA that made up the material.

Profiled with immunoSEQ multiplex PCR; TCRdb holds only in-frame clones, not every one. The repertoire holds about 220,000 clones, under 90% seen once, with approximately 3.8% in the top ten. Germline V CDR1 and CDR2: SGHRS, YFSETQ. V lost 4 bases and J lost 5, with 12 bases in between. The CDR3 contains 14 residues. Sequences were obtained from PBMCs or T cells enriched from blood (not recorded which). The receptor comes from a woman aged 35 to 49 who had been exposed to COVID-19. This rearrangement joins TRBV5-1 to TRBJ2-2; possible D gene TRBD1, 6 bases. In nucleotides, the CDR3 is TGCGCCAGCAGCCCCGGGACAACGACCGGGGAGCTGTTTTTT. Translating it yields CASSPGTTTGELFF.